Below are 21 T cell receptor beta chains sequenced from a single sample in a study of T cell responses to AZD1222 COVID-19 vaccine. Assay used: immunoSEQ multiplex PCR; TCRdb lists only in-frame clones, some missing. The table has some 200,000 clones, approximately 91% seen once; the top ten hold 0.99%. Sequencing was performed on peripheral blood, taken on day 0 of AZD1222 vaccination. The receptors were gathered from an adult in good health.

V gene TRBV2 combines with J gene TRBJ2-3; D gene unclear. There are 15 residues in the CDR3. V lost 3 bases, J lost 0 bases, and 10 bases lay in between. In germline, CDR1 is SNHLY, CDR2 FYNNEI. This CDR3 is CASSESVLSTDTQYF. The CDR3 coding sequence is TGTGCCAGCAGTGAGTCGGTACTTAGCACAGATACGCAGTATTTT.

This chain links TRBV7-2 with TRBJ1-1; no reliable D call. Deletions cut 4 bases from V and 2 bases from J, with 14 bases between. This CDR3 is 15 amino acids long. In germline, CDR1 is SGHTA, CDR2 FQGNSA. The CDR3 DNA reads TGTGCCAGCAGCTCCTACCCGGAAACAAACACTGAAGCTTTCTTT. It specifies CASSSYPETNTEAFF. The variable domain in full, with the rest retrieved from reference TRBV7-2 and TRBJ1-1, is GAGVSQSPSNKVTEKGKDVELRCDPISGHTALYWYRQSLGQGLEFLIYFQGNSAPDKSGLPSDRFSAERTGGSVSTLTIQRTQQEDSAVYLCASSSYPETNTEAFFGQGTRLTVV.

The chain recombines TRBV6-1 with TRBJ1-6; D is unresolved. The V end was cut by 3 bases, the J end by 7 bases, with 10 bases between. Germline loops: CDR1 MNHNS, CDR2 SASEGT. The CDR3 loop spans 14 amino acids. The CDR3 sequence: CASSEWQGNSPLHF. The CDR3 coding sequence is TGTGCCAGCAGTGAGTGGCAAGGGAATTCACCCCTCCACTTT.

The chain uses TRBV7-2 and TRBJ1-6; 12 nucleotides align to TRBD1. The germline V gene encodes CDR1 SGHTA and CDR2 FQGNSA. The CDR3 runs to 18 residues. The junction had 10 bases not matched to a gene; V was cut back by 2 bases and J by 8 bases. CDR3 amino acids: CASSLRGTGGHKDSPLHF. DNA of the CDR3: TGTGCCAGCAGCTTAAGGGGGACAGGGGGCCATAAGGATTCACCCCTCCACTTT. Looking up the rest from reference TRBV7-2 and TRBJ1-6 gives the full variable domain: GAGVSQSPSNKVTEKGKDVELRCDPISGHTALYWYRQSLGQGLEFLIYFQGNSAPDKSGLPSDRFSAERTGGSVSTLTIQRTQQEDSAVYLCASSLRGTGGHKDSPLHFGNGTRLTVT.

V is TRBV7-9 and J is TRBJ2-7; TRBD1 is a possible D gene (6 bases). Germline CDR1 reads SEHNR; CDR2 reads FQNEAQ (reference sequence). V lost 3 bases to trimming and J lost 0 bases, with 18 bases between them. CDR3 size: 17 residues. The DNA for the CDR3 is TGTGCCAGCAGCTTCATGTCCGGGGACATCATCTCCTACGAGCAGTACTTC. Protein product: CASSFMSGDIISYEQYF.

The V and J genes are TRBV10-3 and TRBJ1-4; the D gene is possibly TRBD1 (5 bases). CDR3 length equals 14 residues. Trimming took off 4 bases at V and 7 bases at J, with 13 bases between the two ends. The germline V gene encodes CDR1 ENHRY and CDR2 SYGVKD. CDR3 sequence reads: CAISGSGGGEKLFF. DNA of the CDR3: TGTGCCATCAGTGGGAGCGGGGGAGGTGAAAAACTGTTTTTT.

The chain uses TRBV18 and TRBJ1-4, with a weak D call TRBD1 (5 bases). There are 14 residues in the CDR3. Germline V gene lookup returns CDR1 KGHSH and CDR2 LQKENI. Trimming stripped 3 bases from V and 0 bases from J, with 5 bases between. DNA of the CDR3: TGTGCCAGCTCACCGGGGGCAACTAATGAAAAACTGTTTTTT. This gives the protein CASSPGATNEKLFF. The variable domain in full, completed from reference TRBV18 and TRBJ1-4, reads NAGVMQNPRHLVRRRGQEARLRCSPMKGHSHVYWYRQLPEEGLKFMVYLQKENIIDESGMPKERFSAEFPKEGPSILRIQQVVRGDSAAYFCASSPGATNEKLFFGSGTQLSVL.

The V gene is TRBV6-2 or TRBV6-3, the J gene TRBJ2-1; TRBD1 matches at 7 bases. Germline loops: CDR1 MNHEY, CDR2 SVGEGT. CDR3 length equals 16 residues. V lost 5 bases to trimming and J lost 0 bases; unmatched junction nucleotides: 7. CDR3 DNA: TGTGCCAGCAGTCCGGGACAGCCACTCTCCTACAATGAGCAGTTCTTC. It translates to CASSPGQPLSYNEQFF.

The rearrangement joins TRBV11-3 to TRBJ1-3; D may be TRBD1 (6 bases). V lost 2 bases and J 0 bases, leaving 8 bases between the germline ends. Germline CDR1 reads SGHNT; CDR2 reads YENEEA. This CDR3 comprises 15 residues. The CDR3 region has the DNA TGTGCCAGCAGCTTAACAGGGTACTCTGGAAACACCATATATTTT. Translation: CASSLTGYSGNTIYF. Full variable domain (missing parts from reference TRBV11-3 and TRBJ1-3): EAGVVQSPRYKIIEKKQPVAFWCNPISGHNTLYWYLQNLGQGPELLIRYENEEAVDDSQLPKDRFSAERLKGVDSTLKIQPAELGDSAVYLCASSLTGYSGNTIYFGEGSWLTVV.

The chain joins TRBV9 to TRBJ2-1; D unresolved. The CDR3 has 13 residues. V shed 0 bases and J shed 4 bases, with 5 bases lying between them. From germline, CDR1 is SGDLS and CDR2 YYNGEE. The CDR3 region has the DNA TGTGCCAGCAGCGTAGGAGTTTACAATGAGCAGTTCTTC. This codes for CASSVGVYNEQFF.

The chain uses TRBV9 and TRBJ1-1; no definite D call. Trimming stripped 0 bases from V and 1 base from J, with 10 bases between. Germline CDR1 SGDLS, CDR2 YYNGEE. The CDR3 has 15 amino acids. Here the CDR3 reads CASSVVEARNTEAFF. The CDR3 coding sequence is TGTGCCAGCAGCGTAGTTGAGGCCAGGAACACTGAAGCTTTCTTT.

The genes are TRBV11-3 and TRBJ2-1, with D uncertain. V lost 5 bases and J 5 bases, leaving 16 bases between the germline ends. Germline V gene data show CDR1 as SGHNT and CDR2 as YENEEA. The CDR3 covers 15 residues. This CDR3 reads CASSPGSASDNEQFF. CDR3 coding DNA: TGTGCCAGCAGCCCTGGGTCCGCCAGCGACAATGAGCAGTTCTTC.

About this clone: Other nucleotide sequences from this sample produce the same CDR3. V gene TRBV27 combines with J gene TRBJ1-4, with a possible D match to TRBD1 (5 bases). Germline CDR1 reads MNHEY; CDR2 reads SMNVEV (reference sequence). The V and J ends lost 0 bases and 8 bases respectively, with 10 bases between them. CDR3 length: 14 amino acids. CDR3 sequence: CASSLSGVGEKLFF. The CDR3 DNA reads TGTGCCAGCAGTTTATCAGGGGTCGGCGAAAAACTGTTTTTT.

V and J are TRBV12-3 or TRBV12-4 and TRBJ2-1; perhaps TRBD1 as D (6 bases). This CDR3 contains 12 residues. V was shortened by 6 bases and J by 7 bases, with 10 bases between the two germline ends. CDR3 sequence reads: CASSNRVNEQFF. The CDR3 bases are TGTGCCAGCAGCAACAGGGTAAATGAGCAGTTCTTC.

This clone occurred many times. The CDR3 DNA sequence: TGTGCCAGCAGCGTAGAGGGTGGGTACTCACCCCTCCACTTT. Encoded protein: CASSVEGGYSPLHF. This chain uses TRBV9 with TRBJ1-6; no firm D call. The CDR3 contains 14 residues. V lost 0 bases and J 10 bases, leaving 11 bases between the germline ends. The V gene's germline CDR1 is SGDLS and CDR2 YYNGEE.

This chain joins TRBV7-2 and TRBJ2-7, with a tentative D call TRBD2 (7 bases). This CDR3 comprises 15 residues. Trimming took 8 bases from V and 3 from J, leaving 20 bases between them. CDR1 and CDR2 from the germline V gene are SGHTA and FQGNSA. This CDR3 is CASRGASPSGYEQYF. Here the CDR3 DNA reads TGTGCCAGCCGGGGGGCTAGTCCGTCCGGCTACGAGCAGTACTTC.

This clone was seen only once. The rearrangement links TRBV15 to TRBJ2-3; D gene ambiguous. The ends were cut back, 0 bases at V and 4 bases at J, with 5 bases in the middle. This CDR3 is built from 13 residues. Germline V gene sequence: CDR1 LNHNV, CDR2 YYDKDF (reference sequence). CDR3 bases: TGTGCCACCAGCAGAGAACGAGCAGATACGCAGTATTTT. Its translation: CATSRERADTQYF.

The rearrangement uses TRBV6-5 and TRBJ2-2; 9 bases line up with TRBD2. Germline-derived CDR1 and CDR2 are MNHEY and SVGAGI. This CDR3 is built from 14 residues. V trimming: 8 bases; J trimming: 2 bases; junction bases outside the gene matches: 3. The DNA for the CDR3 is TGTGCCAGCCGGCGGGGGGGCAACACCGGGGAGCTGTTTTTT. Amino acids: CASRRGGNTGELFF.

The gene calls are TRBV10-3 and TRBJ2-3; 7 bases are a match to TRBD2. The CDR3 sequence is 15 residues long. Losses at the gene ends were 3 bases for V and 2 bases for J; bases not matched to a gene: 5. Germline lookup yields CDR1 ENHRY and CDR2 SYGVKD. The DNA for the CDR3 is TGTGCCATCAGTGAACCCAGCGGGAACACAGATACGCAGTATTTT. It encodes CAISEPSGNTDTQYF.

The chain recombines TRBV28 with TRBJ1-4; D not certain. Germline assignment: CDR1 MDHEN and CDR2 SYDVKM. Trimming pared 5 bases from V and 4 bases from J, leaving 17 bases between. This CDR3 has 16 amino acids. The CDR3 DNA follows: TGTGCCAGCAGTATTATTCAGGTTTATGGTAATGAAAAACTGTTTTTT. Residues: CASSIIQVYGNEKLFF.

This sequence joins TRBV24-1 and TRBJ2-5; D perhaps matches TRBD1 (6 bases). Germline V gene sequence: CDR1 KGHDR, CDR2 SFDVKD. The CDR3 is made up of 15 amino acids. The V end lost 1 base, the J end lost 5 bases, and 13 bases lay between the germline ends. The CDR3 sequence is CATSDFTGSGETQYF. The DNA for the CDR3 is TGTGCCACCAGTGATTTCACAGGGTCGGGGGAGACCCAGTACTTC.